This TCR beta chain was retrieved from a study of T-cell memory formation after mild COVID-19. Study at large: TCR clusters largely stayed donor specific. Study-wide results and limits: Second-wave clones with a day 37 peak had unconfirmed SARS-CoV-2 specificity.

In the case of this clonotype: What it binds is unknown.

Per germline, CDR1 LNHDA and CDR2 SQIVND (reference sequence). The CDR3 is made up of 13 amino acids. Trimming removed 8 bases at V and 1 base at J, with 10 bases between. Each CDR3 protein gets one entry after TCRdb re-called the 5' RACE reads with MiXCR. The sample includes 450,000 or so distinct CDR3 sequences, 20% of them seen just once. This TCR was sampled from an adult woman who had mild COVID-19 (a few samples of this study predate the infection). Cell type and time point are not known. The chain uses TRBV19 and TRBJ2-3; D remains unclear. The material sequenced was PBMCs or a T cell subset sorted from them (not recorded which). This CDR3 reads CASQVRGTDTQYF. The CDR3 coding sequence is TGTGCCAGTCAGGTCCGAGGCACAGATACGCAGTATTTT.